This is a list of T cell receptor beta chains from one sample in a study of cytomegalovirus exposure and HLA in healthy donors. Profiling relied on immunoSEQ multiplex PCR, and the TCRdb table lists in-frame clones only, not all of them. The repertoire holds under 200,000 clones, with around 75% as singletons. What was sequenced was PBMCs. These TCRs come from a male donor in good health and CMV-seronegative. Each CDR3 is given with its conserved first and last residue. The D gene is left open where the match is weak. For some rows the clone size is stated as once, few or many, or as a class when expanded; others skip it.

TRBV6-5	TRBD1	-	TRBJ1-5	13	TGTGCCAGCAGACAGGGGCAAGATCAGCCCCAGCATTTT	CASRQGQDQPQHF
TRBV6-6	-	-	TRBJ1-5	14	TGTGCCAGCAGTCCCCCCGGGTTAGATCAGCCCCAGCATTTT	CASSPPGLDQPQHF
TRBV6-1	-	-	TRBJ1-1	14	TGTGCCAGCAGGGCGGGTGCTTTAACCACTGAAGCTTTCTTT	CASRAGALTTEAFF
TRBV19	TRBD2	-	TRBJ2-5	15	TGTGCCAGTGGTAGTATACATCGCGGGGGAGAGACCCAGTACTTC	CASGSIHRGGETQYF
TRBV6-1	TRBD1	-	TRBJ1-2	15	TGTGCCAGCAGTGAGCCGGGACAGGGGGCGAATGGCTACACCTTC	CASSEPGQGANGYTF
TRBV9	TRBD2	-	TRBJ2-5	14	TGTGCCAGCAGCCTGGGACTAGCGGGCGAGACCCAGTACTTC	CASSLGLAGETQYF
TRBV19	TRBD1	-	TRBJ2-1	15	TGTGCCAGTAGACCAGGGACAGGGGGCTACAATGAGCAGTTCTTC	CASRPGTGGYNEQFF
TRBV7-9	-	-	TRBJ2-7	13	TGTGCCAGCAGCTTAGGACAAGTCTACGAGCAGTACTTC	CASSLGQVYEQYF
TRBV9	TRBD1	few	TRBJ1-2	15	TGTGCCAGCAGCGCAAAGGGGGCGCGAGACTATGGCTACACCTTC	CASSAKGARDYGYTF
TRBV7-6	-	-	TRBJ2-5	12	TGTGCCAGCAGCGGGGGAGGAGAGACCCAGTACTTC	CASSGGGETQYF
TRBV19	-	-	TRBJ2-6	16	TGTGCCAGTAGTAGGGGAGGGGGTGGCGGGGCCAACGTCCTGACTTTC	CASSRGGGGGANVLTF
TRBV10-3	TRBD2	-	TRBJ2-1	17	TGTGCCATCAGTGTTCTGCTAGCGGGTACCTTCTACAATGAGCAGTTCTTC	CAISVLLAGTFYNEQFF